The present T cell receptor (beta chain) was sequenced within a study of blood T cell repertoires in COVID-19. Trimming stripped 2 bases from V and 0 bases from J, with 7 bases between. The CDR3 is 14 amino acids. Germline V gene sequence: CDR1 SGHTA, CDR2 FQGNSA. Method: immunoSEQ multiplex PCR; TCRdb's copy keeps in-frame clones and lacks some. Among under 150,000 clones listed, 81% were seen once. The sample was peripheral blood. The TCR originated in a woman in her sixties or seventies with active or convalescent COVID-19. This chain joins TRBV7-2 and TRBJ1-1; a possible D gene is TRBD1 (5 bases). The CDR3 region has the DNA TGTGCCAGCAGCTTACCACAGGTGAACACTGAAGCTTTCTTT. This encodes CASSLPQVNTEAFF.